This T cell receptor beta chain emerged from a study of T cell responses to AZD1222 COVID-19 vaccine. Study-level results: Elevations in Spike-specific TCR breadth and depth followed administration of two AZD1222 doses.

In germline, CDR1 is KGHSH, CDR2 LQKENI. V was shortened by 0 bases and J by 1 base, with 15 bases between the two germline ends. The CDR3 contains 18 residues. In the case of this clone: Its antigen is as yet unknown.

TCRdb keeps only in-frame clones here, not all; method: immunoSEQ multiplex PCR. The sample shows under 45,000 clones, approximately 88% of them seen only once. The source is an adult who received the AZD1222 COVID-19 vaccine. This chain uses TRBV18 with TRBJ2-2; perhaps TRBD2 as D (5 bases). The starting material was peripheral blood, obtained 28 days after the second AZD1222 dose. In DNA, the CDR3 is TGTGCCAGCTCACCACCGAGTGCACGGCGGGTGAACACCGGGGAGCTGTTTTTT. This codes for CASSPPSARRVNTGELFF.